This is a list of T cell receptor beta chains from one sample in a study of shared clonotypes between healthy human individuals. Method: immunoSEQ multiplex PCR; TCRdb's copy keeps in-frame clones and lacks some. This table holds about 2 million clones, 95% found once. The sample was naive CD4+ T cells sorted from blood. The receptor source for this set is a man aged 18 to 30 in good health. Each CDR3 is given with its conserved first and last residue. The D gene is left open where the match is weak. Size is stated for part of the rows, as once, few or many counts, or as a class when the clone is expanded.

>-|-|TRBV10-2
CASSAQVPGANVLTF
>-|TRBD1|TRBV4-1
CASSQQTGGRETQYF
>-|-|TRBV5-1
CASSLLGARNYEQYF
>-|-|TRBV10-3
CAISGNRAPPNYGYTF
>-|-|TRBV27
CASSLRDPIYNEQFF
>-|TRBD2|TRBV18
CASSSTSGGYNEQFF
>-|-|TRBV6-5
CASSRGTPKNYGYTF
>-|-|TRBV5-1
CASSFGETDTQYF
>-|-|TRBV2
CASSGDLASSYEQYF
>-|TRBD2|TRBV11-2
CASSQRLAGAVETQYF
>-|-|TRBV18
CASSPRGASASYGYTF
>-|-|TRBV6-1
CASSEGLTGPKNIQYF
>once|TRBD2|TRBV7-9
CASRTSGGPQETQYF
>-|-|TRBV6-5
CASSYRGAAGNTIYF
>-|-|TRBV6-1
CASSEDSVYEQYF